The 2 T cell receptor beta chains given below trace back to one sample, sequenced in a study of blood T cell repertoires in COVID-19. Some clones are missing from TCRdb's copy, which holds only in-frame ones; the method was immunoSEQ multiplex PCR. In the table there are around 120,000 clones, 70% to 85% of which are singletons. Input material: peripheral blood. All receptors come from a man in his 70s with active or convalescent COVID-19.

The gene calls are TRBV18 and TRBJ2-5; the match to TRBD2 covers 11 bases. The junction had 10 bases not matched to a gene; V was cut back by 0 bases and J by 4 bases. The CDR3 spans 18 residues. Germline lookup yields CDR1 KGHSH and CDR2 LQKENI. CDR3 loop: CASSPPIGTSGGPETQYF. The CDR3 bases are TGTGCCAGCTCACCACCTATAGGCACTAGCGGGGGCCCAGAGACCCAGTACTTC.

The genes are TRBV6-2 or TRBV6-3 and TRBJ1-5, with 10 bases identical to TRBD1. The CDR3 spans 15 residues. In germline, CDR1 is MNHEY, CDR2 SVGEGT. With V trimmed by 5 bases and J by 6 bases, 7 bases remained unmatched. CDR3 nucleotides: TGTGCCAGCAGTGCCGGGACAGGGGTCGTTCAGCCCCAGCATTTT. Translation gives CASSAGTGVVQPQHF.